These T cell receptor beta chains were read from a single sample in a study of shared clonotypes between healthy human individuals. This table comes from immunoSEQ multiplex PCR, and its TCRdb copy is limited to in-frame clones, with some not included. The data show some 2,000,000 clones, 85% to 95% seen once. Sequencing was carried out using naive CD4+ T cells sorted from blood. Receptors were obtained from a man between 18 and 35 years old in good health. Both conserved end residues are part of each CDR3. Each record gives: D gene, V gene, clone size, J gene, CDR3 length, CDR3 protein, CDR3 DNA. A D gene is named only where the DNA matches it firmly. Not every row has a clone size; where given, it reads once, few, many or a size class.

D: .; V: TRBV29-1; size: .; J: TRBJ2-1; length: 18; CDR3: CSVEDSGIGTGSYNEQFF; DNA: TGCAGCGTTGAAGATAGCGGGATTGGGACAGGATCCTACAATGAGCAGTTCTTC
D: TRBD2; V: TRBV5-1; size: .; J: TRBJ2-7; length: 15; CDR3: CASSLVASGGGEQYF; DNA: TGCGCCAGCAGCTTGGTAGCCAGCGGGGGGGGCGAGCAGTACTTC
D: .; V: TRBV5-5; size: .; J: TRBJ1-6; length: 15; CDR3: CASSFRYVYNSPLHF; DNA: TGTGCCAGCAGCTTTAGATACGTGTATAATTCACCCCTCCACTTT
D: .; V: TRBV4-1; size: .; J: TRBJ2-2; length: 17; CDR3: CASSQDLGRTNTGELFF; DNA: TGCGCCAGCAGCCAGGACCTGGGACGGACGAACACCGGGGAGCTGTTTTTT
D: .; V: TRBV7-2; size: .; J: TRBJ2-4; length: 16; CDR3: CASSLEAALAKNIQYF; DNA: TGTGCCAGCAGCTTAGAGGCAGCTCTAGCCAAAAACATTCAGTACTTC
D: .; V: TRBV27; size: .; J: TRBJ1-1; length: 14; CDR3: CASSLGQWVGEAFF; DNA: TGTGCCAGCAGTTTAGGACAGTGGGTGGGTGAAGCTTTCTTT
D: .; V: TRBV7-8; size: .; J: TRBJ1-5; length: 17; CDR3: CASSPTPGGGGYQPQHF; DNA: TGTGCCAGCAGCCCCACCCCTGGGGGAGGGGGGTATCAGCCCCAGCATTTT
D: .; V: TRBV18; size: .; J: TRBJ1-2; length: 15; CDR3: CASSPNFGGTDGYTF; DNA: TGTGCCAGCTCACCAAATTTCGGGGGGACGGATGGCTACACCTTC
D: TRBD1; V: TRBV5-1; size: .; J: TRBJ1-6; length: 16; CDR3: CASSLDRGPLGSPLHF; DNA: TGCGCCAGCAGCTTGGACAGGGGGCCTTTGGGTTCACCCCTCCACTTT
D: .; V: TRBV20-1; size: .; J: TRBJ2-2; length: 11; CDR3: CSASISGELFF; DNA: TGCAGTGCTAGTATCTCCGGGGAGCTGTTTTTT
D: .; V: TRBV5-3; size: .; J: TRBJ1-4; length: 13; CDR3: CAPPLADNEKLFF; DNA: TGTGCTCCCCCCCTTGCGGACAATGAAAAACTGTTTTTT
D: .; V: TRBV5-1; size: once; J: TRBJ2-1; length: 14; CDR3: CASSPGPSAQEQFF; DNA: TGCGCCAGCAGCCCGGGGCCCTCGGCCCAAGAGCAGTTCTTC
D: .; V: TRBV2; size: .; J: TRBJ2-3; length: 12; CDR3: CASSDLPDTQYF; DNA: TGTGCCAGCAGTGATCTACCAGATACGCAGTATTTT
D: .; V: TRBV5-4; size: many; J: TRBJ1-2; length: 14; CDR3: CASSLAMDNYGYTF; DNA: TGTGCCAGCAGCTTGGCCATGGATAACTATGGCTACACCTTC
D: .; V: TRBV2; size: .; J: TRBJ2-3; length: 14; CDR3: CASTPLRTTDTQYF; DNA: TGTGCCAGCACCCCACTGCGGACCACAGATACGCAGTATTTT
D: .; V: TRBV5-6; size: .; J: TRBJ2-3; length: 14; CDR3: CASSLVGSTDTQYF; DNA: TGTGCCAGCAGCTTGGTTGGAAGCACAGATACGCAGTATTTT
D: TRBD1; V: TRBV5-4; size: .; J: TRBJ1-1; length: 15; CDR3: CASSQEGAQGTEAFF; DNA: TGTGCCAGCAGCCAGGAGGGGGCGCAGGGCACTGAAGCTTTCTTT
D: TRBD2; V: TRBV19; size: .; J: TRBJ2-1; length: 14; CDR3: CASSRTSGSNEQFF; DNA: TGTGCCAGTAGTCGGACTAGCGGCTCCAATGAGCAGTTCTTC
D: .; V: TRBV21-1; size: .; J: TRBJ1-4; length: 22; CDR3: CASSQKYNSIRRSQCQNEKLFF; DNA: TGTGCCAGCAGCCAAAAGTATAATTCGATCCGACGGAGCCAGTGCCAGAATGAAAAACTGTTTTTT
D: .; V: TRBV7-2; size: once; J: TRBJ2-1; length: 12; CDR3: CASSLGYNEQFF; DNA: TGTGCCAGCAGCTTGGGCTACAATGAGCAGTTCTTC
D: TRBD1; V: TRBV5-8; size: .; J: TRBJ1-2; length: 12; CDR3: CASSRTTGGWPF; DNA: TGTGCCAGCAGCCGGACGACAGGGGGTTGGCCCTTC
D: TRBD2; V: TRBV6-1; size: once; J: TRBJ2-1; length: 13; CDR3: CASRPTSLDEQFF; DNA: TGTGCCAGCAGACCGACTAGCTTAGATGAGCAGTTCTTC
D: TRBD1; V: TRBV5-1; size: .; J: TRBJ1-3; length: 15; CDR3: CASSRTGDSGNTIYF; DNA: TGCGCCAGCAGCCGGACAGGTGACTCTGGAAACACCATATATTTT
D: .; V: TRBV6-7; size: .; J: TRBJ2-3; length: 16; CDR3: CASSPADSLCTDTQYF; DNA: TGTGCCAGCAGCCCGGCCGACTCGTTATGCACAGATACGCAGTATTTT
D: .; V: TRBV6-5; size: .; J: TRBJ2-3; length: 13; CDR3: CASGRAVTDTQYF; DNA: TGTGCCTCGGGGCGGGCGGTCACAGATACGCAGTATTTT
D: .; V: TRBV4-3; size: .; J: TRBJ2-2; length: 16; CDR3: CASSQDWGSMGGELFF; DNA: TGCGCCAGCAGCCAAGATTGGGGCTCCATGGGCGGGGAGCTGTTTTTT
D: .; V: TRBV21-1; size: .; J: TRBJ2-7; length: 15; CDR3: CASSKKRDRDSEQYF; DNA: TGTGCCAGCAGCAAAAAGCGGGACAGGGACTCCGAGCAGTACTTC
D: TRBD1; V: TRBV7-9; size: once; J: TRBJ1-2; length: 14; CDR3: CASSPDRANYGYTF; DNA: TGTGCCAGCAGCCCAGACAGGGCCAACTATGGCTACACCTTC
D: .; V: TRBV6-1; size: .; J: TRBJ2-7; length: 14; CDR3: CASSEGGTHYEQYF; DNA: TGTGCCAGCAGTGAAGGCGGGACACACTACGAGCAGTACTTC
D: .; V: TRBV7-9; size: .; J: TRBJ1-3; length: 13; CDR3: CASSLQGGNTIYF; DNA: TGTGCCAGCAGCTTGCAGGGCGGGAACACCATATATTTT
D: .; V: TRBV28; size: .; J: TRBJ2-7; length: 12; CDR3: CASTTGTVGEYF; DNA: TGTGCCAGCACTACCGGGACGGTTGGAGAGTACTTC
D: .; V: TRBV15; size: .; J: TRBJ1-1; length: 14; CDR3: CATSRGGVGTEAFF; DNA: TGTGCCACCAGCAGAGGGGGGGTCGGCACTGAAGCTTTCTTT
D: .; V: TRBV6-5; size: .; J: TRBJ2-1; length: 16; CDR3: CASSYSRALSYNEQFF; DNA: TGTGCCAGCAGTTACTCGAGGGCCCTCTCCTACAATGAGCAGTTCTTC
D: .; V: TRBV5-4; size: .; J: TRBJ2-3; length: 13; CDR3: CASSLYGSDTQYF; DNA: TGTGCCAGCAGCTTGTATGGGTCAGATACGCAGTATTTT